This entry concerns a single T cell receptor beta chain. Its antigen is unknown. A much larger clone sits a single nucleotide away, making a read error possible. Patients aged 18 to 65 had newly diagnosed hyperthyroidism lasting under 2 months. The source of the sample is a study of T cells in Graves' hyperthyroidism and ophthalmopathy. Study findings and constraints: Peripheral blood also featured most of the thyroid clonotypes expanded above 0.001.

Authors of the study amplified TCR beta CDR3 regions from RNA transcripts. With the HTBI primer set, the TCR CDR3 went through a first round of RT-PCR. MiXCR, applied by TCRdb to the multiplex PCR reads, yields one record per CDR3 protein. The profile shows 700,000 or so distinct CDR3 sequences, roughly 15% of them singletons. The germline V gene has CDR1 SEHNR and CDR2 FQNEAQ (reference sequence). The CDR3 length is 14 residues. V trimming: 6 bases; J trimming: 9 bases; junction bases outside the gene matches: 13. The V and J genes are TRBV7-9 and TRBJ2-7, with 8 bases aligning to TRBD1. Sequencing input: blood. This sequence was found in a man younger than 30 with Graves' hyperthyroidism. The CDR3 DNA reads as TGTGCCAGCAGGGTCTCCCAGGGGGCGCTCGGGCAGTACTTC. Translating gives CASRVSQGALGQYF.